Listed below are T cell receptor beta chains from one sample, sequenced in a study of CD8 T cells in ankylosing spondylitis. A single record per CDR3 protein comes from TCRdb applying MiXCR to the 5' RACE reads. The sample consists of about 340,000 distinct CDR3 sequences, roughly 20% of them appearing once. What was sequenced was blood, either unsorted or a sorted T cell fraction (not recorded which). These receptors all come from a male donor with ankylosing spondylitis or in good health (not recorded which). CDR3s include the opening cysteine and the closing phenylalanine or tryptophan. A D gene is named only where the DNA matches it firmly. Only part of the rows carry a size: once, few, many, or a class if the clone is expanded.

D	size	J	V	DNA	CDR3
-	-	TRBJ2-5	TRBV20-1	TGCAGTGCTAGAGACCCGGGGGGCTGGGAGACCCAGTACTTC	CSARDPGGWETQYF
TRBD1	-	TRBJ2-3	TRBV12-3/TRBV12-4	TGTGCCAGCAGTTCTGGGACAGGGGATGCAGATACGCAGTATTTT	CASSSGTGDADTQYF
-	few	TRBJ2-7	TRBV11-2	TGTGCCAGCACGGTTACGGCATACGAGCAGTACTTC	CASTVTAYEQYF
-	few	TRBJ2-1	TRBV5-1	TGCGCCAGCAACCCCGGCGACCGCTACGACAATGAGCAGTTCTTC	CASNPGDRYDNEQFF
TRBD2	few	TRBJ2-3	TRBV20-1	TGCAGTGCTAGTCAAGGGGGCCTAGCGGGGCCAGGTACGCAGTATTTT	CSASQGGLAGPGTQYF
TRBD1	-	TRBJ1-6	TRBV12-3/TRBV12-4	TGTGCCAGCAGCGAAGACAGGGGTAATTCACCCCTCCACTTT	CASSEDRGNSPLHF
TRBD2	-	TRBJ2-1	TRBV20-1	TGCAGTGCTAGAGATCGGAGCGGGGGGGCAGTTTACAATGAGCAGTTCTTC	CSARDRSGGAVYNEQFF
-	few	TRBJ2-7	TRBV3-1	TGTGCCAGCAGCTCCTCAGGGGATGGAACCTACGAGCAGTACTTC	CASSSSGDGTYEQYF
TRBD1	-	TRBJ2-2	TRBV12-3/TRBV12-4	TGTGCCAGCAGGGAGGGACAGGAGAACACCGGGGAGCTGTTTTTT	CASREGQENTGELFF
-	-	TRBJ1-2	TRBV4-1	TGCGCCAGCAGCCAAGATCCAGGACTGGACTATGGCTACACCTTC	CASSQDPGLDYGYTF
-	-	TRBJ2-3	TRBV5-1	TGCGCCAGCAGCTTGATGATGAGCACAGATACGCAGTATTTT	CASSLMMSTDTQYF
TRBD1	-	TRBJ2-5	TRBV4-1	TGCGCCAGCAGCCCAGACGAGTCCCAGGGGGCGCGGGAGACCCAGTACTTC	CASSPDESQGARETQYF
-	few	TRBJ1-5	TRBV12-3/TRBV12-4	TGTGCCAGCAGTCCCCTGGGTCAGCCCCAGCATTTT	CASSPLGQPQHF
-	-	TRBJ2-7	TRBV27	TGTGCCAGCAGTTTTGAGGCAGCTGGCTACGAGCAGTACTTC	CASSFEAAGYEQYF
-	-	TRBJ2-3	TRBV4-1	TGCGCCAGCAGCCAAGTAGTCCAGGAACGCACAGATACGCAGTATTTT	CASSQVVQERTDTQYF
-	-	TRBJ1-5	TRBV27	TGTGCCAGCAGTTTGACAGTCAATCAGCCCCAGCATTTT	CASSLTVNQPQHF
-	-	TRBJ2-2	TRBV6-2/TRBV6-3	TGTGCCAGCAGTTATGGGGAGGACACCGGGGAGCTGTTTTTT	CASSYGEDTGELFF
TRBD2	many	TRBJ2-7	TRBV12-3/TRBV12-4	TGTGCCAGCTCCCTCGGGGGGAGCTCCTACGAGCAGTACTTC	CASSLGGSSYEQYF
-	few	TRBJ2-1	TRBV11-2	TGTGCCAGCAGCTTAGAAGTTTGGGGTGGGGGGAGAAATGAGCAGTTCTTC	CASSLEVWGGGRNEQFF
-	few	TRBJ2-5	TRBV7-9	TGTGCCAGCAGCTTACTTTTCGAGACCCCGGACGAAGAGACCCAGTACTTC	CASSLLFETPDEETQYF
-	once	TRBJ2-7	TRBV7-9	TGTGCCAGCAGCTCCCTATCCCAGGGTGGGTACGAGCAGTACTTC	CASSSLSQGGYEQYF
-	-	TRBJ2-1	TRBV5-6	TGTGCCGGCCAGGTGGGCCCGGCTGGGTACAATGAGCAGTTCTTC	CAGQVGPAGYNEQFF
-	few	TRBJ1-5	TRBV19	TGTGCCAGTAGTATTATCGGGGTAGGTCAGCCCCAGCATTTT	CASSIIGVGQPQHF
-	few	TRBJ2-2	TRBV4-1	TGCGCCAGCAGCCAGGCGACAGGATTAAACACCGGGGAGCTGTTTTTT	CASSQATGLNTGELFF
-	-	TRBJ2-7	TRBV20-1	TGCAGTGCTAGTGTTCCAGGGATTTACGAGCAGTACTTC	CSASVPGIYEQYF
TRBD2	once	TRBJ2-7	TRBV5-1	TGCGCCAGCAGCCCAGAGACTAGCACCTACGAGCAGTACTTC	CASSPETSTYEQYF
-	-	TRBJ2-1	TRBV12-3/TRBV12-4	TGTGCCAGCAGTTTTTTGGGAGGGGGTAGAAACAATGAGCAGTTCTTC	CASSFLGGGRNNEQFF
TRBD2	-	TRBJ2-7	TRBV11-2	TGTGCCGAGCGGGAGGTTGGAGGGGCCCCCGACGAGCAGTACTTC	CAEREVGGAPDEQYF
-	-	TRBJ2-5	TRBV28	TGTGCCAGCAGTTTATCCGACCCTCGCGAAGAGACCCAGTACTTC	CASSLSDPREETQYF
-	-	TRBJ2-7	TRBV2	TGTGCCAGCAGTGAGCCCGGGACGCGCTCCTACGAGCAGTACTTC	CASSEPGTRSYEQYF
-	many	TRBJ2-4	TRBV7-6	TGTGCCAGCAGCTCCGGCGGGGAGGCGGTGAACATTCAGTACTTC	CASSSGGEAVNIQYF
TRBD2	-	TRBJ2-1	TRBV20-1	TGCAGTGCTAAAGCGGGGAACTACAATGAGCAGTTCTTC	CSAKAGNYNEQFF
-	-	TRBJ1-1	TRBV7-3	TGTGCCAGCAGCCTCCAGATGGGCTCGAACACTGAAGCTTTCTTT	CASSLQMGSNTEAFF
TRBD2	few	TRBJ2-3	TRBV9	TGTGCCAGCAGCGTAGCTTCCGGAGGGAAGCGGGGGGGACCATCCGAGACGCAGTATTTT	CASSVASGGKRGGPSETQYF
-	-	TRBJ2-1	TRBV20-1	TGCAGTGCTAGAGATCTTGAGGGTTTCTACAATGAGCAGTTCTTC	CSARDLEGFYNEQFF
-	many	TRBJ1-1	TRBV12-3/TRBV12-4	TGTGCCAGCAGTTTATCTCCGGGAGGAACTGAAGCTTTCTTT	CASSLSPGGTEAFF
-	few	TRBJ1-2	TRBV9	TGTGCCAGCAGCGTCGTCGTAGGAATCGATGGCTACACCTTC	CASSVVVGIDGYTF
TRBD1	-	TRBJ2-2	TRBV6-4	TGTGCCAGCAGTGACTGGGACAGCACCGGGGAGCTGTTTTTT	CASSDWDSTGELFF
TRBD1	few	TRBJ2-7	TRBV28	TGTGCCAGCAGTATCGGACAGGGGGTGGGCGAGCAGTACTTC	CASSIGQGVGEQYF
-	-	TRBJ2-7	TRBV11-2	TGTGCCAGCAGCCATAGAGGCAATTACGAGCAGTACTTC	CASSHRGNYEQYF
-	-	TRBJ2-5	TRBV7-9	TGTGCCAGCAGCGTTCGAAAAGAGACCCAGTACTTC	CASSVRKETQYF
-	-	TRBJ1-2	TRBV28	TGTGCCAGCAGTTTTGGGGGGCCGGGCGGCTACACCTTC	CASSFGGPGGYTF
-	-	TRBJ2-7	TRBV4-1	TGCGCCAGCAGCCACCCGGACAGCTCCTACGAGCAGTACTTC	CASSHPDSSYEQYF
-	-	TRBJ1-4	TRBV5-6	TGTGCCAGCAGCTTGCACGGGCCTTACCCAAAACTGTTTTTT	CASSLHGPYPKLFF
-	-	TRBJ1-2	TRBV28	TGTGCCAGCAGTTTCAACCGGGTATCTGGCTACACCTTC	CASSFNRVSGYTF
-	few	TRBJ2-1	TRBV24-1	TGTGCCACCAGTGATTTGGGAGAGCTGTTCTTC	CATSDLGELFF
-	few	TRBJ1-6	TRBV12-3/TRBV12-4	TGTGCCAGCACGTGGGACGGGAGGACCTCACCCCTCCACTTT	CASTWDGRTSPLHF
-	-	TRBJ2-4	TRBV12-3/TRBV12-4	TGTGCCAGCAGTTTAGCTCGTGGAGGGAACATTCAGTACTTC	CASSLARGGNIQYF
-	once	TRBJ2-2	TRBV12-2	TGTGCAAGTCGCGGACAGGGGGCGGACGGGGAGCTGTTTTTT	CASRGQGADGELFF
-	few	TRBJ2-3	TRBV4-2	TGTGCCAGCAGCTCCCCTGGAAACCCAGATACGCAGTATTTT	CASSSPGNPDTQYF
-	-	TRBJ2-5	TRBV3-1	TGTGCCAGCAGGAAGGTTACTCAAGAGACCCAGTACTTC	CASRKVTQETQYF
-	-	TRBJ1-2	TRBV4-1	TGCGCCAGCAGCCTTATAGGAGGAAACTATGGCTACACCTTC	CASSLIGGNYGYTF
-	many	TRBJ2-7	TRBV7-9	TGTGCCAGCAGCTTGGGACACCCCTACGAGCAGTACTTC	CASSLGHPYEQYF
-	-	TRBJ2-1	TRBV12-3/TRBV12-4	TGTGCCAGCAGTTTAGGGTCCTACAGTGAGCAGTTCTTC	CASSLGSYSEQFF